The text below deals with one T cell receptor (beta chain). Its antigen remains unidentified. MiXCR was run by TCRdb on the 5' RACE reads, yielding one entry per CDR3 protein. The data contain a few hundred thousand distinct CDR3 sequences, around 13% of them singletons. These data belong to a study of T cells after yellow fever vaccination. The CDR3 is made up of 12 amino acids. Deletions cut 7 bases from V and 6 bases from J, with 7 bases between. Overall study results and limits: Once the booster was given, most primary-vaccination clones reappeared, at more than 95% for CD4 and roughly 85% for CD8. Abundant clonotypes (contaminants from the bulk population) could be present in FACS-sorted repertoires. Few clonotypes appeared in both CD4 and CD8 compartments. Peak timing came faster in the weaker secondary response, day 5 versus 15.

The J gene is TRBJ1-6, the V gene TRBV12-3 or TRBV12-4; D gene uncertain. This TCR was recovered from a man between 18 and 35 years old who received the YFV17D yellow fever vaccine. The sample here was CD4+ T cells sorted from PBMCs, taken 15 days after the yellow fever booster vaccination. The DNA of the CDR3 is TGTGCCAGCACACAGACTAATTCACCCCTCCACTTT. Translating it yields CASTQTNSPLHF.